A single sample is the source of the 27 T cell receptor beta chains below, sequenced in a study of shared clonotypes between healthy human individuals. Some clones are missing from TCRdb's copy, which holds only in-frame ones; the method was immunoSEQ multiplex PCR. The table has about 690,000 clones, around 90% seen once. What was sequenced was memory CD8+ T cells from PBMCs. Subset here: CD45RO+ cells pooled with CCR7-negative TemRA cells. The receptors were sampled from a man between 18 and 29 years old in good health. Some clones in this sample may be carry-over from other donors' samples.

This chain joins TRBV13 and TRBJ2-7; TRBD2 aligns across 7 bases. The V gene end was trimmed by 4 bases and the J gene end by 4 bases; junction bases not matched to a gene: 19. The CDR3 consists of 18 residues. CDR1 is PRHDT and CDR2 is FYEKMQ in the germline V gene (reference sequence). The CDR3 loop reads CASSSLDPPGREYYEQYF. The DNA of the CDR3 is TGTGCCAGCAGCTCCCTAGACCCCCCAGGGCGGGAGTATTACGAGCAGTACTTC.

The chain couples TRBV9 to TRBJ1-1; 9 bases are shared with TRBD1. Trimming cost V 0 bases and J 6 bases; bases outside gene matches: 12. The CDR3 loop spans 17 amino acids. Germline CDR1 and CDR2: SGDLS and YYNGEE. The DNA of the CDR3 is TGTGCCAGCAGCGTAGGGCCACAGGGGGCATTCGTCGCTGAAGCTTTCTTT. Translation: CASSVGPQGAFVAEAFF.

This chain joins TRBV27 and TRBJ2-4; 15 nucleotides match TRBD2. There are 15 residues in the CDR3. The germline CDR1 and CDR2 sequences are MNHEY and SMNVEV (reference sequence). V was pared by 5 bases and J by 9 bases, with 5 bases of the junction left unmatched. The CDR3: CASSGLAGGVGIQYF. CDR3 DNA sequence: TGTGCCAGCAGTGGACTAGCGGGAGGGGTAGGCATTCAGTACTTC.

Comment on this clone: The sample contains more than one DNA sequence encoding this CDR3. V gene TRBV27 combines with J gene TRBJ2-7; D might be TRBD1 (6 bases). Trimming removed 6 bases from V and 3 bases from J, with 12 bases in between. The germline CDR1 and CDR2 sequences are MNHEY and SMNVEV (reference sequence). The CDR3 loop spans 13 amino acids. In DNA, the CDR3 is TGTGCCAGCAGCCCCGGACAGAGCTACGAGCAGTACTTC. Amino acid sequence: CASSPGQSYEQYF.

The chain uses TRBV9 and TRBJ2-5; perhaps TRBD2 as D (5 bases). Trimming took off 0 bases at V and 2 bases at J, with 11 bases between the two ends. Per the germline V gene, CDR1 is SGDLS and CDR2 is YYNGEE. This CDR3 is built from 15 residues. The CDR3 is CASSVEGRGQETQYF. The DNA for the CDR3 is TGTGCCAGCAGCGTAGAGGGTCGAGGGCAAGAGACCCAGTACTTC.

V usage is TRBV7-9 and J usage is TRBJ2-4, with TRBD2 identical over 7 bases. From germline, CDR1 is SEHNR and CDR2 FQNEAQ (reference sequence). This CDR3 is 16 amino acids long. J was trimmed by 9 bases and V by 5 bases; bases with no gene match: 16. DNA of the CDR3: TGTGCCAGCAGCCTAGTAAGCACGGGGCCGGGGGGCATTCAGTACTTC. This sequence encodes CASSLVSTGPGGIQYF.

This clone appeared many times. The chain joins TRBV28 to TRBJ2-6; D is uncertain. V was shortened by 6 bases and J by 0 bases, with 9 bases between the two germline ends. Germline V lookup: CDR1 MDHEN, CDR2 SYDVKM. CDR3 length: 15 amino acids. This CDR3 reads CASSYVGSGANVLTF. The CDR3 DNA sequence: TGTGCCAGCAGCTATGTGGGCTCTGGGGCCAACGTCCTGACTTTC.

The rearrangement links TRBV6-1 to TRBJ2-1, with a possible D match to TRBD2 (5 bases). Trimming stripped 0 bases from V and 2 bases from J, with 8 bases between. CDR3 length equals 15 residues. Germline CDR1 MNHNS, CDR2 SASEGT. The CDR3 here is CASSEAGVPYNEQFF. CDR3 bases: TGTGCCAGCAGTGAAGCCGGGGTCCCCTACAATGAGCAGTTCTTC.

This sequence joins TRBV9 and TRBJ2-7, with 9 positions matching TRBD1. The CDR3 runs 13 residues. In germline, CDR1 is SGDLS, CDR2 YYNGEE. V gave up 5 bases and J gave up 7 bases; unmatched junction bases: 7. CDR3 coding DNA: TGTGCCAGCAGTCCTAGCGGACAGGGGGAGCAGTACTTC. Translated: CASSPSGQGEQYF. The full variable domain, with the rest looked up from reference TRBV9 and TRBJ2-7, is DSGVTQTPKHLITATGQRVTLRCSPRSGDLSVYWYQQSLDQGLQFLIQYYNGEERAKGNILERFSAQQFPDLHSELNLSSLELGDSALYFCASSPSGQGEQYFGPGTRLTVT.

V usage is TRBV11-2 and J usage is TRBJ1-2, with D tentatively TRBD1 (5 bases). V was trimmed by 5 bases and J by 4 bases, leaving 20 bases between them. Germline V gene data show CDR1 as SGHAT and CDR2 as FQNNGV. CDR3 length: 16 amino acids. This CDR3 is CASSDSVGEGAYGYTF. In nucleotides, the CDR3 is TGTGCCAGCAGCGATTCAGTAGGGGAGGGTGCCTATGGCTACACCTTC.

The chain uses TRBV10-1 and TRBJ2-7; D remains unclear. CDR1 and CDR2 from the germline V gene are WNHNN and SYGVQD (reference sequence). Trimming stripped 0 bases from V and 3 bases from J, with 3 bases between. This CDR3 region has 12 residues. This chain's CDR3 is CASSESNYEQYF. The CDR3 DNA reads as TGCGCCAGCAGTGAGTCGAACTACGAGCAGTACTTC.

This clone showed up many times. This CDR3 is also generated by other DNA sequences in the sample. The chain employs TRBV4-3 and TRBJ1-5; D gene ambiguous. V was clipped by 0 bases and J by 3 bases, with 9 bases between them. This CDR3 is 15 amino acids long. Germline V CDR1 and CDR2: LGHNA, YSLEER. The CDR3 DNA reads TGCGCCAGCAGCCAAGATCTGGGAGTCAATCAGCCCCAGCATTTT. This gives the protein CASSQDLGVNQPQHF.

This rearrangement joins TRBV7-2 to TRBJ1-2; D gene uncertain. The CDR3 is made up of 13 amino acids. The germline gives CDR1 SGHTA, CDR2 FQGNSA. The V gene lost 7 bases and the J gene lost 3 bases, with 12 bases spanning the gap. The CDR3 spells CASTTRRDYGYTF. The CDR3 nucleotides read TGTGCCAGCACCACACGGAGAGACTATGGCTACACCTTC. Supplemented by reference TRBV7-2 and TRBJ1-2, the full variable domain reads GAGVSQSPSNKVTEKGKDVELRCDPISGHTALYWYRQSLGQGLEFLIYFQGNSAPDKSGLPSDRFSAERTGGSVSTLTIQRTQQEDSAVYLCASTTRRDYGYTFGSGTRLTVV.

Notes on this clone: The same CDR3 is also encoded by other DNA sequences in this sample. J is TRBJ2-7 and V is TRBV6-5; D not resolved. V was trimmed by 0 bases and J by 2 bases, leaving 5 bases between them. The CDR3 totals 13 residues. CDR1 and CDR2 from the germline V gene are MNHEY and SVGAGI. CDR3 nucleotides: TGTGCCAGCAGTTACTCGGGAACCTACGAGCAGTACTTC. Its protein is CASSYSGTYEQYF.

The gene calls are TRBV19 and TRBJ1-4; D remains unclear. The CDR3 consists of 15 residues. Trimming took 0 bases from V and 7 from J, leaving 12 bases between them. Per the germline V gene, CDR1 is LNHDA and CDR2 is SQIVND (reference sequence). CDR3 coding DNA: TGTGCCAGTAGTATAGATCTGGCAGTCAGTGAAAAACTGTTTTTT. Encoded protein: CASSIDLAVSEKLFF.

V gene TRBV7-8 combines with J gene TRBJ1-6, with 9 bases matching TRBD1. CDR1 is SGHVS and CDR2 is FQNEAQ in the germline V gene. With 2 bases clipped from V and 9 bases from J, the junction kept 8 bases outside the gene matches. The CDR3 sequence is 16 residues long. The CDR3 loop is CASSLHPGQGFSPLHF. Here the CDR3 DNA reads TGTGCCAGCAGCTTACATCCGGGACAGGGCTTTTCACCCCTCCACTTT.

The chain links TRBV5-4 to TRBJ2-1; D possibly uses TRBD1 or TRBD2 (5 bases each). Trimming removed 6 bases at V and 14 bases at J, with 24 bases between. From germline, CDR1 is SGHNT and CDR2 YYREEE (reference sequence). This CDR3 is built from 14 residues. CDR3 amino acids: CASTTSGAAQRKFF. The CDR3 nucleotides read TGTGCCAGCACCACCTCCGGGGCTGCCCAGAGGAAGTTCTTC.

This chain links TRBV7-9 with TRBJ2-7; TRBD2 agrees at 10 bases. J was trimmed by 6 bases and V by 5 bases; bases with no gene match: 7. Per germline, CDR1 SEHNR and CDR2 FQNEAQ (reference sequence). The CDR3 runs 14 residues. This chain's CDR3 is CASSRLAGAGEQYF. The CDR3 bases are TGTGCCAGCAGCCGCCTAGCGGGAGCCGGCGAGCAGTACTTC.

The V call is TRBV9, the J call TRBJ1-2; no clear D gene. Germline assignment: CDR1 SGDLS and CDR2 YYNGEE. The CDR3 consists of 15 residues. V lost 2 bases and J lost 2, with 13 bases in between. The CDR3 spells CASSVSDVLNYGYTF. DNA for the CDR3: TGTGCCAGCAGCGTCTCTGATGTCCTGAACTATGGCTACACCTTC. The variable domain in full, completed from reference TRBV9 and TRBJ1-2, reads DSGVTQTPKHLITATGQRVTLRCSPRSGDLSVYWYQQSLDQGLQFLIQYYNGEERAKGNILERFSAQQFPDLHSELNLSSLELGDSALYFCASSVSDVLNYGYTFGSGTRLTVV.

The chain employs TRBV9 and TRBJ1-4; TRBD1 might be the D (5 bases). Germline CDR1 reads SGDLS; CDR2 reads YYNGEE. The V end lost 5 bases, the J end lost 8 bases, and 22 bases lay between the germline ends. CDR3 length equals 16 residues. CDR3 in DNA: TGTGCCAGCAGTCCATCGGGAGGGGAGGTCAGCGAAAAACTGTTTTTT. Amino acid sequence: CASSPSGGEVSEKLFF.

The DNA of the CDR3 is TGTGCCAGCAGTTTATACCGGGGGGAGACTGAAGCTTTCTTT. This translates into CASSLYRGETEAFF. The chain is built from TRBV28 and TRBJ1-1; TRBD1 is a possible D gene (5 bases). CDR1 and CDR2 (germline): MDHEN, SYDVKM. The CDR3 totals 14 residues. The V gene lost 1 base and the J gene lost 5 bases, with 11 bases spanning the gap.

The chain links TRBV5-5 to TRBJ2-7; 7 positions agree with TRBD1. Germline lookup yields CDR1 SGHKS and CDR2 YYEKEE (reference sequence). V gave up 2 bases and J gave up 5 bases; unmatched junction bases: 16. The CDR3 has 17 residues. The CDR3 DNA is TGTGCCAGCAGCTTCTACCGGAGACAGGGCTCCGGTCACGAGCAGTACTTC. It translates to CASSFYRRQGSGHEQYF.

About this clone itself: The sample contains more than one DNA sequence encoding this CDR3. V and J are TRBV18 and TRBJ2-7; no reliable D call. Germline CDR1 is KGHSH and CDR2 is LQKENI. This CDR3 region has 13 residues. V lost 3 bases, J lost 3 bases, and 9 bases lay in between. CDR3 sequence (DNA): TGTGCCAGCTCACCTGGCCAGCTCTACGAGCAGTACTTC. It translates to CASSPGQLYEQYF.

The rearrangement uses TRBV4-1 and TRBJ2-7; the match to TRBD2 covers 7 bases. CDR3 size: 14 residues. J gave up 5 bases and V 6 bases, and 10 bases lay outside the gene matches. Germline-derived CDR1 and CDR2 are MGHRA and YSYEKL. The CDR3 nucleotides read TGCGCCAGCAGGCTTAGGGTCACTAGCGACGAGCAGTACTTC. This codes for CASRLRVTSDEQYF.

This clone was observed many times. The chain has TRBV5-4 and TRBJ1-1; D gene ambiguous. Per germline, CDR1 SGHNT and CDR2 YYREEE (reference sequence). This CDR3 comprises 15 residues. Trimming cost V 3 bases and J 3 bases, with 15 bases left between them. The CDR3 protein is CASSSKGGSDTEAFF. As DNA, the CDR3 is TGTGCCAGCAGCTCCAAGGGAGGGTCCGACACTGAAGCTTTCTTT.

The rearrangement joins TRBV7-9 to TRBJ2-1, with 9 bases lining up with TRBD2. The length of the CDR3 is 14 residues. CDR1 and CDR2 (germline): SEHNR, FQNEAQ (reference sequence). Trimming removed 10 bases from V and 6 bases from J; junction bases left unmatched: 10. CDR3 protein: CANALAGYSNEQFF. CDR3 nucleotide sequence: TGTGCCAACGCCCTAGCGGGATATAGCAATGAGCAGTTCTTC. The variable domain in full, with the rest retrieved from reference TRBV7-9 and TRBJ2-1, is DTGVSQNPRHKITKRGQNVTFRCDPISEHNRLYWYRQTLGQGPEFLTYFQNEAQLEKSRLLSDRFSAERPKGSFSTLEIQRTEQGDSAMYLCANALAGYSNEQFFGPGTRLTVL.

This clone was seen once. CDR3 loop: CASSLGLAAITQYF. DNA for the CDR3: TGTGCCAGCAGCCTGGGACTAGCGGCGATTACGCAGTATTTT. The chain links TRBV7-2 to TRBJ2-3; 11 nucleotides align to TRBD2. The germline gives CDR1 SGHTA, CDR2 FQGNSA. CDR3 length: 14 amino acids. Trimming cost V 5 bases and J 8 bases; bases outside gene matches: 6.